The source of this T cell receptor beta chain is a study of shared clonotypes between healthy human individuals. Looking at the study overall: Each donor's CD8 memory used one plate, CD8 naive two, each CD4 subset three. General study results and limits: A few donors showed sharing of approximately 5% of naive CD4 clonotypes. Memory subsets generally showed smaller estimated richness than naive subsets did.

V lost 1 base and J 3 bases, leaving 1 base between the germline ends. The CDR3 consists of 10 residues. CDR1 DFQATT and CDR2 SNEGSKA come from the germline V gene (reference sequence). The sorted-subset replicate PCRs were given around 200 ng DNA, which is 31,000 or so T cell genomes. Method: immunoSEQ multiplex PCR; TCRdb's copy keeps in-frame clones and lacks some. The repertoire holds over a million clones, with more than 75% as singletons. With regard to this clone: Its specificity is unknown.

This receptor was identified in a man younger than 30 in good health. Some clones in this sample may be carry-over from other donors' samples. Input material: memory CD4+ T cells from PBMCs. Subset given: CD45RA-negative fraction. The chain joins TRBV20-1 to TRBJ2-7; D is unresolved. CDR3 sequence reads: CSARVYEQYF. The CDR3 DNA is TGCAGTGCTAGAGTCTACGAGCAGTACTTC.